This T cell receptor (beta chain) was recorded in a study of shared clonotypes between healthy human individuals. On the study more broadly: Those who served as donors were a couple of women and three men between the ages of 18 and 49. Study observations and caveats: Despite large depth, sorted-subset datasets appeared incompletely sequenced. For naive CD4 cells, approximately 5% of clonotypes were shared across a few donors.

A word on this clone: What it binds is unknown.

The protocol was immunoSEQ multiplex PCR, while the TCRdb copy is restricted to in-frame clones and leaves out a portion. The table has millions of clones, about 92% seen once; the top ten hold 0.39%. The CDR3 is 16 residues long. Germline assignment: CDR1 LGHNA and CDR2 YSLEER. J gave up 1 base and V 2 bases, and 4 bases lay outside the gene matches. The chain is built from TRBV4-3 and TRBJ1-1; TRBD1 matches at 10 bases. The receptor was derived from a man younger than 35 in good health. Some clones in this sample may be carry-over from other donors' samples. The source material was naive CD4+ T cells from PBMCs. Stated subset: CD45RA+ positively selected. CDR3 in DNA: TGCGCCAGCAGCCAACATGACAGGGGGCGGAACACTGAAGCTTTCTTT. Translating it yields CASSQHDRGRNTEAFF.